These 13 T cell receptor beta chains came from one sample sequenced in a study of blood T cell repertoires in COVID-19. Assay used: immunoSEQ multiplex PCR; TCRdb lists only in-frame clones, some missing. The table lists 250,000 to 350,000 clones, about 86% of them singletons, with about 1.2% in the top ten. Sequencing used peripheral blood. Receptors originate from a woman in her fifties or sixties with acute or convalescent COVID-19.

The J gene is TRBJ2-1, the V gene TRBV6-5; 8 bases agree with TRBD1. The CDR3 runs 14 residues. Germline CDR1 reads MNHEY; CDR2 reads SVGAGI. V gave up 2 bases and J gave up 9 bases; unmatched junction bases: 6. CDR3 sequence (DNA): TGTGCCAGCAGTTACATGTCAGGGGGCTTTGAGCAGTTCTTC. It yields the protein CASSYMSGGFEQFF.

CDR3 nucleotide sequence: TGTGCCAGCAGTGGGACTAGCGGGGGGGCCGTAGAAACGCAGTATTTT. Protein sequence: CASSGTSGGAVETQYF. The chain employs TRBV2 and TRBJ2-3; 15 bases are shared with TRBD2. V shed 4 bases, J shed 9 bases, and the junction held 8 bases outside the gene matches. Germline lookup yields CDR1 SNHLY and CDR2 FYNNEI. This CDR3 spans 16 amino acids.

The chain couples TRBV18 to TRBJ2-2; 8 positions agree with TRBD1. The trim removed 5 bases at V and 3 bases at J, leaving 5 bases unmatched. The CDR3 runs to 15 residues. Germline values: CDR1 KGHSH, CDR2 LQKENI. The CDR3: CASSYGQGDTGELFF. The CDR3, as DNA: TGTGCCAGCTCATACGGACAGGGAGACACCGGGGAGCTGTTTTTT.

V is TRBV7-2 and J is TRBJ2-1; TRBD2 aligns across 8 bases. V was clipped by 5 bases and J by 4 bases; unmatched bases: 13. The germline V gene has CDR1 SGHTA and CDR2 FQGNSA. The CDR3 contains 17 residues. Here the CDR3 reads CASSPTRSGLVYNEQFF. The CDR3 coding sequence is TGTGCCAGCAGCCCGACTCGTTCGGGACTAGTGTACAATGAGCAGTTCTTC.

J is TRBJ2-3 and V is TRBV7-2; 10 bases are shared with TRBD2. The length of the CDR3 is 19 residues. The junction had 16 bases not matched to a gene; V was cut back by 5 bases and J by 2 bases. Per germline, CDR1 SGHTA and CDR2 FQGNSA. CDR3 sequence reads: CASSLRPSGGPSLTDTQYF. The CDR3 DNA is TGTGCCAGCAGCCTTCGTCCTAGCGGGGGTCCTTCCCTCACAGATACGCAGTATTTT.

This clone appeared a single time. The genes are TRBV11-2 and TRBJ2-3, with 9 bases that match TRBD2. The CDR3 totals 15 residues. Germline values: CDR1 SGHAT, CDR2 FQNNGV. With 5 bases clipped from V and 1 base from J, the junction kept 4 bases outside the gene matches. The CDR3 region has the DNA TGTGCCAGCAGCCTAGCTAGCGGGGGCACAGATACGCAGTATTTT. It is translated as CASSLASGGTDTQYF.

V and J are TRBV7-6 and TRBJ1-5, with TRBD1 identical over 7 bases. With 5 bases clipped from V and 5 bases from J, the junction kept 12 bases outside the gene matches. Germline CDR1 is SGHVS and CDR2 is FNYEAQ. The CDR3 extends over 16 amino acids. The CDR3, as DNA: TGTGCCAGCAGCCCCCAGACAGGGTCAGGGGATCAGCCCCAGCATTTT. This codes for CASSPQTGSGDQPQHF. Together with reference TRBV7-6 and TRBJ1-5, the CDR3 gives the full variable domain: GAGVSQSPRYKVTKRGQDVALRCDPISGHVSLYWYRQALGQGPEFLTYFNYEAQQDKSGLPNDRFSAERPEGSISTLTIQRTEQRDSAMYRCASSPQTGSGDQPQHFGDGTRLSIL.

V gene TRBV10-3 combines with J gene TRBJ1-2; tentative D call: TRBD1 (5 bases). V gave up 7 bases and J gave up 5 bases, with 14 bases separating them. CDR3 length equals 13 residues. Looked up from germline, CDR1 is ENHRY and CDR2 is SYGVKD. CDR3 nucleotides: TGTGCCATCACCCAGGGAGGGGAATATGGCTACACCTTC. It specifies CAITQGGEYGYTF.

This chain joins TRBV4-2 and TRBJ1-5; 7 positions agree with TRBD1. Losses at the gene ends were 0 bases for V and 7 bases for J; bases not matched to a gene: 12. The CDR3 consists of 17 residues. Germline assignment: CDR1 LGHNA and CDR2 YNFKEQ. The CDR3 loop reads CASSQDLVGGAGQPQHF. CDR3 bases: TGTGCCAGCAGCCAAGATCTAGTAGGGGGCGCGGGCCAGCCCCAGCATTTT.

The J gene is TRBJ1-6, the V gene TRBV6-1; TRBD1 might be the D (6 bases). The V and J ends lost 0 bases and 0 bases respectively, with 15 bases between them. The germline CDR1 and CDR2 sequences are MNHNS and SASEGT. This CDR3 has 19 residues. The CDR3 sequence: CASSEARAGEGSYNSPLHF. The CDR3 coding sequence is TGTGCCAGCAGTGAAGCGCGAGCAGGGGAAGGCTCCTATAATTCACCCCTCCACTTT.

The V gene is TRBV5-8, the J gene TRBJ2-7, with D perhaps TRBD1 (6 bases). The CDR3 runs 15 residues. CDR1 and CDR2 from the germline V gene are SGHTS and YDEGEE. Trimming stripped 4 bases from V and 2 bases from J, with 16 bases between. CDR3 in amino acids: CASSRSGHPTYEQYF. As DNA, the CDR3 is TGTGCCAGCAGCAGATCGGGACACCCGACCTACGAGCAGTACTTC.

The V gene is TRBV18, the J gene TRBJ1-2; 10 nucleotides match TRBD1. CDR1 and CDR2 (germline): KGHSH, LQKENI. V gave up 4 bases and J gave up 3 bases; unmatched junction bases: 2. CDR3 length: 14 residues. For the CDR3, the DNA is TGTGCCAGCTCACTCGGGACAGGGGACTATGGCTACACCTTC. Protein: CASSLGTGDYGYTF.

The chain carries TRBV9 and TRBJ2-5; 7 bases fit TRBD2. Germline V gene data show CDR1 as SGDLS and CDR2 as YYNGEE. The V gene end was trimmed by 3 bases and the J gene end by 1 base; junction bases not matched to a gene: 9. This CDR3 is 16 amino acids long. The CDR3 DNA is TGTGCCAGCAGCGACGGGGGAGGGGCGCCCCAAGAGACCCAGTACTTC. It specifies CASSDGGGAPQETQYF.